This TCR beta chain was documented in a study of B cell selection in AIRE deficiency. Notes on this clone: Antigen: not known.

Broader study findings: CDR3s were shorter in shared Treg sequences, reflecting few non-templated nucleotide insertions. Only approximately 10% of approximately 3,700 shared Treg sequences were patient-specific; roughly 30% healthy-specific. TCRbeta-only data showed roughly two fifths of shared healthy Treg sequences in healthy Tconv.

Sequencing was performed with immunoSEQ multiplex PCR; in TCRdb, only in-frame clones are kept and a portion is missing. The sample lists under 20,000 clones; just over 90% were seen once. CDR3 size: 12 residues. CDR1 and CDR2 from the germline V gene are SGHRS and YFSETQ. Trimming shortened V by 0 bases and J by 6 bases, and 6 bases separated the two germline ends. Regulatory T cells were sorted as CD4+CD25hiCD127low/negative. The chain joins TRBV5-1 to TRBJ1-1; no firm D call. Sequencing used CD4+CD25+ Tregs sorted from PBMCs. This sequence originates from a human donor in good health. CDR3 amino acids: CASSLVGPEAFF. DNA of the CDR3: TGCGCCAGCAGCTTGGTAGGCCCTGAAGCTTTCTTT.